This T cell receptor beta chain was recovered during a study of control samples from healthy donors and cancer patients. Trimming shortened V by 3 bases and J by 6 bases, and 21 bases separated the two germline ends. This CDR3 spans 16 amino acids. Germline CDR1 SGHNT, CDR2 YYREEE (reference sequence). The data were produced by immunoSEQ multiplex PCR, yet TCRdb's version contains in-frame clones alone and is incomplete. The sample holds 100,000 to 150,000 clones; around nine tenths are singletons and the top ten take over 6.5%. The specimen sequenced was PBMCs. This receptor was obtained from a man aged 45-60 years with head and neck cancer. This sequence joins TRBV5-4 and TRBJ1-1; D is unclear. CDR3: CASSSRALGMGAEAFF. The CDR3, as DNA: TGTGCCAGCAGCTCGAGAGCATTGGGAATGGGCGCTGAAGCTTTCTTT.